This T cell receptor beta chain was recovered during a study of shared clonotypes between healthy human individuals. Looking at the study overall: The cohort had two women and a few men, ages 18 to 49.

Deep-level assay runs were performed. TCRdb's table, derived via immunoSEQ multiplex PCR, lists solely in-frame clones and lacks some. The sample has approximately 980,000 clones; 76% are singletons. In the case of this clone: Its antigen is unknown.

The CDR3 consists of 15 residues. Germline CDR1 is SEHNR and CDR2 is FQNEAQ (reference sequence). V lost 5 bases and J 0 bases, leaving 13 bases between the germline ends. General study results and limits: Clonotypes which were not shared had lower generation probabilities than clonotypes that all four donors shared.

The TCR sequence derives from a man in his late teens or twenties in good health. The specimen sequenced was memory CD4+ T cells sorted from blood. Subset denoted: CD45RA-negative fraction. This chain links TRBV7-9 with TRBJ1-1; weak D call: TRBD1 (6 bases). The CDR3, as DNA: TGTGCCAGCAGCCGAGCCGGGACACTGAACACTGAAGCTTTCTTT. This encodes CASSRAGTLNTEAFF.